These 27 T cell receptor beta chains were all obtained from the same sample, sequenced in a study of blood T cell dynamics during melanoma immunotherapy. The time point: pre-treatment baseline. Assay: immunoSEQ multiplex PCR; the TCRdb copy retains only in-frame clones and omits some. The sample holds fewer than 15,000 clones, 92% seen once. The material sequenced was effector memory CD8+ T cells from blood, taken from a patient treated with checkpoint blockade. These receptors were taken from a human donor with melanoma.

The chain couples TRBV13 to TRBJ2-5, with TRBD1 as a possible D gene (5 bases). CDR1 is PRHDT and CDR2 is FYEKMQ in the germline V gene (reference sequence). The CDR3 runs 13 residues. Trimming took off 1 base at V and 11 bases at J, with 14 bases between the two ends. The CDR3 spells CASSLVGRTKQYF. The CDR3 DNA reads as TGTGCCAGCAGCTTAGTAGGCAGGACAAAGCAGTACTTC.

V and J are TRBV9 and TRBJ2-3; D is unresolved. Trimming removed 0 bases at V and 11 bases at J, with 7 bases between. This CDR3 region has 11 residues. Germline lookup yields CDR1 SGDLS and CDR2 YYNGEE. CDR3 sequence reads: CASSVGSEQYF. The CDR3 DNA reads TGTGCCAGCAGCGTAGGGTCGGAGCAGTATTTT.

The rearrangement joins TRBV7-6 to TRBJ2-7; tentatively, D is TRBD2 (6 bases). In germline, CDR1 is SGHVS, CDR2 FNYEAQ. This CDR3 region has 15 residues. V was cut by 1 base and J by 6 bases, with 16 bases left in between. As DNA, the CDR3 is TGTGCCAGCAGCTTAGTTGGTCGCCCGGAGGGCGAGCAGTACTTC. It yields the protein CASSLVGRPEGEQYF.

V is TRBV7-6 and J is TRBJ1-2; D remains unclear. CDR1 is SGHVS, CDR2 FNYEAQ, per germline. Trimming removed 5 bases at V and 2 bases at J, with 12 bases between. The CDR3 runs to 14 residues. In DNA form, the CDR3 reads TGTGCCAGCAGCCCGCCCGGCCAAAACTATGGCTACACCTTC. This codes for CASSPPGQNYGYTF.

The DNA of the CDR3 is TGTGCCAGTAGTTACCCAGGGCCCACTGAAGCTTTCTTT. Translating gives CASSYPGPTEAFF. V gene TRBV19 combines with J gene TRBJ1-1; a weak D match, TRBD1 (5 bases). The V and J ends lost 5 bases and 4 bases respectively, with 11 bases between them. Germline V gives CDR1 LNHDA, CDR2 SQIVND (reference sequence). This CDR3 has 13 residues. Complete variable domain (other parts from reference TRBV19 and TRBJ1-1): DGGITQSPKYLFRKEGQNVTLSCEQNLNHDAMYWYRQDPGQGLRLIYYSQIVNDFQKGDIAEGYSVSREKKESFPLTVTSAQKNPTAFYLCASSYPGPTEAFFGQGTRLTVV.

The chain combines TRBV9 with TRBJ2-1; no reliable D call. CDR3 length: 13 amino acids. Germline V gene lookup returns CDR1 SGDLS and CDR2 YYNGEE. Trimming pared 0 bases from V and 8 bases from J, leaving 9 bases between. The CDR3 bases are TGTGCCAGCAGCGTAGTAGTTGGGGATGAGCAGTTCTTC. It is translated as CASSVVVGDEQFF.

The CDR3 bases are TGCGCCAGCAGCCAAGATCTAGGGGGGGCCTACGAGCAGTACTTC. Residues: CASSQDLGGAYEQYF. V and J are TRBV4-3 and TRBJ2-7; D might be TRBD2 (7 bases). V shed 0 bases and J shed 2 bases, with 11 bases lying between them. The CDR3 totals 15 residues. Germline values: CDR1 LGHNA, CDR2 YSLEER.

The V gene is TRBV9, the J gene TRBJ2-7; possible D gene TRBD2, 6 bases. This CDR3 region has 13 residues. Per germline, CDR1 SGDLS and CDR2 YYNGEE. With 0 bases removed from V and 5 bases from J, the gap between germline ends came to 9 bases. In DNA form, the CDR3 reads TGTGCCAGCAGCGTAGCATCGGGAGACGAGCAGTACTTC. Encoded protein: CASSVASGDEQYF.

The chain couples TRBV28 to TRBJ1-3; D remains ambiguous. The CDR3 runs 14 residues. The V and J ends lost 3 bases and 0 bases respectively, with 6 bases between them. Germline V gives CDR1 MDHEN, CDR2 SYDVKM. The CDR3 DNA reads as TGTGCCAGCAGTTTGGCACGCTCTGGAAACACCATATATTTT. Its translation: CASSLARSGNTIYF.

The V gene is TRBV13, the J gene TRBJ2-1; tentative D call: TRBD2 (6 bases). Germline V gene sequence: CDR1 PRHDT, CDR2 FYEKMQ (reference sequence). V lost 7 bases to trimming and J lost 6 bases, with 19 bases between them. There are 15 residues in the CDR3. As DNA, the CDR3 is TGTGCCAGCAATTCCCGGGACGGAGGGGTCAATGAGCAGTTCTTC. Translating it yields CASNSRDGGVNEQFF.

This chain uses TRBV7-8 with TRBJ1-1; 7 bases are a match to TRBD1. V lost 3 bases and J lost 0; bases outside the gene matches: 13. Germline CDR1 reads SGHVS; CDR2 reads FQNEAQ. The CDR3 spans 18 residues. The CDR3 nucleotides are TGTGCCAGCAGCTTCTCTAGACAGGGCGAGGTGATGAACACTGAAGCTTTCTTT. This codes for CASSFSRQGEVMNTEAFF.

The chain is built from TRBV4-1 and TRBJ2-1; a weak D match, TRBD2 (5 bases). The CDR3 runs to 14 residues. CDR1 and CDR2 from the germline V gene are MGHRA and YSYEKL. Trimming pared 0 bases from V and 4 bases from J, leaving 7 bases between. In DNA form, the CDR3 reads TGCGCCAGCAGCCAAGACCGGAGGTACAATGAGCAGTTCTTC. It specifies CASSQDRRYNEQFF.

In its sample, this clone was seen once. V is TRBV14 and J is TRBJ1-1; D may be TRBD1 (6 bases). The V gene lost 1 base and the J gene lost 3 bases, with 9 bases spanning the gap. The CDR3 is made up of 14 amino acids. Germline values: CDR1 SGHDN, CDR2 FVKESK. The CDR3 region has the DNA TGTGCCAGCAGCCAAGCGGACAGACACACTGAAGCTTTCTTT. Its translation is CASSQADRHTEAFF. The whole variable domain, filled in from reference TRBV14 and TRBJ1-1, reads EAGVTQFPSHSVIEKGQTVTLRCDPISGHDNLYWYRRVMGKEIKFLLHFVKESKQDESGMPNNRFLAERTGGTYSTLKVQPAELEDSGVYFCASSQADRHTEAFFGQGTRLTVV.

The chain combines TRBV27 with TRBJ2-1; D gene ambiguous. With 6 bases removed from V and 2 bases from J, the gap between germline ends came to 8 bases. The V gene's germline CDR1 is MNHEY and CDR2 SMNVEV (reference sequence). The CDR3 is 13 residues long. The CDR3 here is CASSLSPYNEQFF. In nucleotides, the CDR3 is TGTGCCAGCAGCCTCAGCCCCTACAATGAGCAGTTCTTC.

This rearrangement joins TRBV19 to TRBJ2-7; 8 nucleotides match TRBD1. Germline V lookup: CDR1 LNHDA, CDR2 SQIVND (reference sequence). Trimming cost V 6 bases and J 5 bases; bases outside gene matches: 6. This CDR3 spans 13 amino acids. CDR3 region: CASSLTGVNEQYF. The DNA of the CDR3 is TGTGCCAGTAGCCTGACAGGGGTGAACGAGCAGTACTTC.

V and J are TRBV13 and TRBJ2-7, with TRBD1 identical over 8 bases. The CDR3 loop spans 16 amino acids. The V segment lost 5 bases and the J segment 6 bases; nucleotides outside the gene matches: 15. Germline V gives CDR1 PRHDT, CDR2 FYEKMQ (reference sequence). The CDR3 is CASSHNGQGRRFEQYF. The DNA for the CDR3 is TGTGCCAGCAGCCACAACGGACAGGGTCGGCGGTTCGAGCAGTACTTC.

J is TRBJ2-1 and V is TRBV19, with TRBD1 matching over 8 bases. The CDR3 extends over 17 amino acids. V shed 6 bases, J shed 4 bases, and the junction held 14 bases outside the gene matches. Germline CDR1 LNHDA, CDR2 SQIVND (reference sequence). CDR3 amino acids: CASRAQGAYSGYNEQFF. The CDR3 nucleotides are TGTGCCAGTAGGGCGCAGGGGGCTTATAGCGGTTACAATGAGCAGTTCTTC.

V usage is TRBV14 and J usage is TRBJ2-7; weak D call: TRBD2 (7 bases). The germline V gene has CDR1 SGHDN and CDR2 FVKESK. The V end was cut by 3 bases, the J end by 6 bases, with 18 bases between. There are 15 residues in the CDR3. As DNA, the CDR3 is TGTGCCAGCAGCCAGGGGAGGGGGTTGAGCTCCGAGCAGTACTTC. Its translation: CASSQGRGLSSEQYF.

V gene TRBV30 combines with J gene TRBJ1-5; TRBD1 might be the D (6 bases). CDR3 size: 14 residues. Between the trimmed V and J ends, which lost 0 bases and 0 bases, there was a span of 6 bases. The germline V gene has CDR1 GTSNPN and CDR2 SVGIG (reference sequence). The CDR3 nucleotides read TGTGCCTGGAGTGTAGGGGGTAGCAATCAGCCCCAGCATTTT. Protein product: CAWSVGGSNQPQHF.

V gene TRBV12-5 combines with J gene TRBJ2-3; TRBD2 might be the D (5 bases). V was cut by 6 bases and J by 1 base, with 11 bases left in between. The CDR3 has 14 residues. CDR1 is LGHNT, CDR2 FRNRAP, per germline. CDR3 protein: CASGLNGGTDTQYF. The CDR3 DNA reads TGTGCTAGTGGGCTGAACGGGGGCACAGATACGCAGTATTTT.

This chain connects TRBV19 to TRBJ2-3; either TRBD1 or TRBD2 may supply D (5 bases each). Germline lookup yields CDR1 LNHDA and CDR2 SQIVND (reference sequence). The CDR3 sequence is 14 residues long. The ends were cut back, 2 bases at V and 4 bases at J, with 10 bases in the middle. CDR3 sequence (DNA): TGTGCCAGTAGTATAAATTTGGGACCAGATACGCAGTATTTT. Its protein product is CASSINLGPDTQYF.

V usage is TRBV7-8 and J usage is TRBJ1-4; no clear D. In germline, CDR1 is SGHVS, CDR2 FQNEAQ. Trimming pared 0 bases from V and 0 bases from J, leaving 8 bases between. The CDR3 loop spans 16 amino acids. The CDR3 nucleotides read TGTGCCAGCAGCTTAGCCCACCCCGCAACTAATGAAAAACTGTTTTTT. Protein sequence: CASSLAHPATNEKLFF.

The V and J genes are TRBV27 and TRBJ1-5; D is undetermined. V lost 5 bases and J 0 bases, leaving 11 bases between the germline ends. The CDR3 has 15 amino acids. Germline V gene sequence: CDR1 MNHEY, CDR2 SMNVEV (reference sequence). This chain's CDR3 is CASSAGEYSNQPQHF. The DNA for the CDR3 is TGTGCCAGCAGTGCCGGGGAGTATAGCAATCAGCCCCAGCATTTT.

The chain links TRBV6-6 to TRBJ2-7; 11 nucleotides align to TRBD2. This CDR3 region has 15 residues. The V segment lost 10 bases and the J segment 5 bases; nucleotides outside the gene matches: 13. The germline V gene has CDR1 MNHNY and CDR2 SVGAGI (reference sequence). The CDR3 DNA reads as TGTGCCACCGAGACCAGACTAGCGGGACTCGACGAGCAGTACTTC. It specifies CATETRLAGLDEQYF.

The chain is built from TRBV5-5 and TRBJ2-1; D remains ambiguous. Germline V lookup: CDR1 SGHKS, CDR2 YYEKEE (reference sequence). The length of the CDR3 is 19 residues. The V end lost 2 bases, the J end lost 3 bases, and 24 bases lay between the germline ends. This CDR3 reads CASSLDEDRIILNYNEQFF. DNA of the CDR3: TGTGCCAGCAGCTTAGACGAAGACCGGATCATACTTAACTACAATGAGCAGTTCTTC.

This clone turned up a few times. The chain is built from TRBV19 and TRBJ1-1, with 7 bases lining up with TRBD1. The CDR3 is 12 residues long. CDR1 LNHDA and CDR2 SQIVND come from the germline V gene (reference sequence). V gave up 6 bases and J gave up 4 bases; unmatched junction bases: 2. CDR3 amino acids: CASRSGGTEAFF. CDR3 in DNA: TGTGCCAGTAGATCAGGGGGCACTGAAGCTTTCTTT.

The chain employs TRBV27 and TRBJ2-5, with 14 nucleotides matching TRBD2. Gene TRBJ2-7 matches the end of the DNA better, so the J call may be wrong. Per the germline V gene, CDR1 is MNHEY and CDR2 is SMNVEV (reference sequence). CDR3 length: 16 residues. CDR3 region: CASSLGLAGVGHEQYF. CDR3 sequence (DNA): TGTGCCAGCAGCCTGGGACTAGCGGGAGTCGGCCACGAGCAGTACTTC.